The 22 T cell receptor beta chains below were found in one sample sequenced in a study of blood T cell repertoires in COVID-19. The protocol was immunoSEQ multiplex PCR, while the TCRdb copy is restricted to in-frame clones and leaves out a portion. This repertoire shows roughly 230,000 clones, approximately 92% found once; its top ten account for roughly 5%. Sequencing used peripheral blood. The source of these receptors is a woman aged 35 to 49 who had recovered from COVID-19.

The J gene is TRBJ1-2, the V gene TRBV2, with 9 bases aligning to TRBD1. The trim removed 11 bases at V and 4 bases at J, leaving 5 bases unmatched. The CDR3 extends over 12 amino acids. The germline CDR1 and CDR2 sequences are SNHLY and FYNNEI. CDR3 nucleotide sequence: TGTGCCGTGCAGGGACAGGGCTATGGCTACACCTTC. This gives the protein CAVQGQGYGYTF.

V is TRBV6-5 and J is TRBJ1-1; a possible D gene is TRBD1 (6 bases). This CDR3 is 13 amino acids long. V shed 5 bases and J shed 4 bases, with 11 bases lying between them. The V gene's germline CDR1 is MNHEY and CDR2 SVGAGI. CDR3 bases: TGTGCCAGCAGTAGCCAGGGGACCACTGAAGCTTTCTTT. Protein: CASSSQGTTEAFF.

The chain joins TRBV5-4 to TRBJ2-5, with 7 nucleotides matching TRBD2. V gave up 4 bases and J gave up 6 bases; unmatched junction bases: 12. CDR3 length: 15 amino acids. Germline V gene lookup returns CDR1 SGHNT and CDR2 YYREEE (reference sequence). CDR3 nucleotide sequence: TGTGCCAGCAGCCCACAGCGGGGAATTAAGAAGACCCAGTACTTC. It is translated as CASSPQRGIKKTQYF.

The chain has TRBV19 and TRBJ1-1; D may be TRBD1 (6 bases). Trimming left V 5 bases short and J 3 bases short, with 16 bases between. This CDR3 is 15 amino acids long. Germline V gene data show CDR1 as LNHDA and CDR2 as SQIVND (reference sequence). The CDR3 region is CASSPIQGGHTEAFF. DNA of the CDR3: TGTGCCAGTAGTCCCATACAGGGCGGTCACACTGAAGCTTTCTTT.

The chain joins TRBV9 to TRBJ2-7; 9 positions match TRBD2. Germline V lookup: CDR1 SGDLS, CDR2 YYNGEE. CDR3 length: 16 amino acids. The V and J ends lost 0 bases and 4 bases, in that order; junction bases with no gene match: 8. The DNA for the CDR3 is TGTGCCAGCAGCGTAGGGGCAGGCGGGGGGGAGTACGAGCAGTACTTC. This translates into CASSVGAGGGEYEQYF.

The V call is TRBV28, the J call TRBJ2-7, with 11 bases aligning to TRBD2. The CDR3 sequence is 16 residues long. Per the germline V gene, CDR1 is MDHEN and CDR2 is SYDVKM. With 6 bases clipped from V and 1 base from J, the junction kept 8 bases outside the gene matches. The CDR3 DNA is TGTGCCAGCAGGCTGACCGGGACTAGCGGTTCCTACGAGCAGTACTTC. This gives the protein CASRLTGTSGSYEQYF.

The genes are TRBV9 and TRBJ2-6, with D possibly being TRBD1 (6 bases). The CDR3 loop spans 19 amino acids. Germline assignment: CDR1 SGDLS and CDR2 YYNGEE. V was shortened by 0 bases and J by 0 bases, with 16 bases between the two germline ends. The CDR3 DNA reads TGTGCCAGCAGCGTAGCTTCCCGGGACACCAACTCTGGGGCCAACGTCCTGACTTTC. Translated, it gives CASSVASRDTNSGANVLTF.

This chain connects TRBV9 to TRBJ2-1; D may be TRBD1 (5 bases). Germline V gene data show CDR1 as SGDLS and CDR2 as YYNGEE. The CDR3 totals 16 residues. V was pared by 2 bases and J by 2 bases, with 14 bases between. CDR3 DNA: TGTGCCAGCAGCGTTGATTTTAGGGGCGCCTACAATGAGCAGTTCTTC. Protein sequence: CASSVDFRGAYNEQFF.

V and J are TRBV7-9 and TRBJ2-7, with 14 bases identical to TRBD2. Trimming took 4 bases from V and 6 from J; bases not matched to a gene: 8. The CDR3 covers 16 residues. Germline V gene lookup returns CDR1 SEHNR and CDR2 FQNEAQ (reference sequence). CDR3 protein: CASSSTSGRAWFEQYV. CDR3 bases: TGTGCCAGCAGCTCGACTAGCGGGAGGGCCTGGTTCGAGCAGTACGTC.

The V gene is TRBV2, the J gene TRBJ1-5, with TRBD1 identical over 9 bases. CDR1 and CDR2 from the germline V gene are SNHLY and FYNNEI. The CDR3 runs to 22 residues. J was trimmed by 7 bases and V by 6 bases; bases with no gene match: 31. The CDR3 nucleotides read TGTGCCAGCAGGGGGCGAGGAAAGACAGACGCCGGGACAGGGACTTTTAAACAGCCCCAGCATTTT. Translation: CASRGRGKTDAGTGTFKQPQHF.

The rearrangement links TRBV27 to TRBJ1-3, with 9 positions matching TRBD1. The CDR3 spans 14 residues. Per germline, CDR1 MNHEY and CDR2 SMNVEV (reference sequence). The CDR3 here is CVNRGLFSGNTIYF. The DNA of the CDR3 is TGTGTCAACAGGGGGCTATTCTCTGGAAACACCATATATTTT.

J is TRBJ2-7 and V is TRBV7-9; no firm D call. CDR1 and CDR2 from the germline V gene are SEHNR and FQNEAQ (reference sequence). With 1 base removed from V and 0 bases from J, the gap between germline ends came to 7 bases. The CDR3 is made up of 14 amino acids. As DNA, the CDR3 is TGTGCCAGCAGCTTAGTGCCGGGCTCCTACGAGCAGTACTTC. Residues: CASSLVPGSYEQYF.

This chain links TRBV4-1 with TRBJ2-7, with 12 nucleotides matching TRBD2. The CDR3 contains 17 residues. V lost 1 base and J lost 4; bases outside the gene matches: 8. Germline V gene lookup returns CDR1 MGHRA and CDR2 YSYEKL. In DNA form, the CDR3 reads TGCGCCAGCAGCCAAGCGGCCTGGACTAGCGGGGAGTACGAGCAGTACTTC. This sequence encodes CASSQAAWTSGEYEQYF.

This clone was detected only a few times. V usage is TRBV19 and J usage is TRBJ1-5; 10 bases agree with TRBD1. V dropped 8 bases and J dropped 5; count of bases not matched to a gene: 6. Germline V gene sequence: CDR1 LNHDA, CDR2 SQIVND (reference sequence). This CDR3 is built from 14 residues. DNA of the CDR3: TGTGCCAGTCAGTGGGGACAGGGGTATCAGCCCCAGCATTTT. This translates into CASQWGQGYQPQHF.

The chain joins TRBV2 to TRBJ1-1, with D perhaps matching TRBD1 (6 bases). V lost 7 bases, J lost 7 bases, and 13 bases lay in between. This CDR3 has 12 amino acids. Germline CDR1 and CDR2: SNHLY and FYNNEI. The CDR3 reads CASTGVRHEAFF. The CDR3 nucleotides read TGTGCCAGCACAGGGGTGAGGCATGAAGCTTTCTTT.

The chain employs TRBV6-6 and TRBJ1-1, with TRBD1 matching over 7 bases. The CDR3 is 13 amino acids. Unmatched junction bases numbered 4, after V lost 8 bases and J lost 1 base. The germline V gene has CDR1 MNHNY and CDR2 SVGAGI (reference sequence). CDR3 coding DNA: TGTGCCAGCCGGGACAGCTCGAACACTGAAGCTTTCTTT. This sequence encodes CASRDSSNTEAFF.

The J gene is TRBJ2-5, the V gene TRBV3-1 (or the pseudogene TRBV3-2); a weak D match, TRBD2 (5 bases). Germline V gene sequence: CDR1 LGHDT, CDR2 YNNKEL (reference sequence). With 3 bases removed from V and 9 bases from J, the gap between germline ends came to 8 bases. This CDR3 spans 11 amino acids. The CDR3 coding sequence is TGTGCCAGCAGCCATGTGGGAGCCCAGTACTTC. Protein: CASSHVGAQYF.

The chain employs TRBV5-6 and TRBJ1-5, with 9 bases fitting TRBD1. With 3 bases clipped from V and 6 bases from J, the junction kept 16 bases outside the gene matches. The CDR3 runs 18 residues. Germline V CDR1 and CDR2: SGHDT, YYEEEE. DNA for the CDR3: TGTGCCAGCAGCTCCAGCTGGACAGGGGATTGGGGCCCTCAGCCCCAGCATTTT. It codes for CASSSSWTGDWGPQPQHF.

The rearrangement links TRBV6-4 to TRBJ1-1, with D possibly TRBD1 on 6 matching bases. Trimming removed 4 bases at V and 5 bases at J, with 17 bases between. CDR1 and CDR2 from the germline V gene are MRHNA and SNTAGT. This CDR3 spans 15 amino acids. The CDR3 spells CASSVKGHRGTEAFF. The CDR3 DNA follows: TGTGCCAGCAGTGTGAAGGGACACCGAGGGACTGAAGCTTTCTTT.

This clone has just one count. The chain is built from TRBV5-5 and TRBJ1-2; TRBD1 matches 7 bases. Germline V lookup: CDR1 SGHKS, CDR2 YYEKEE (reference sequence). The CDR3 is 15 residues long. V lost 0 bases, J lost 0 bases, and 2 bases stayed unmatched. CDR3 region: CASSLGTGANYGYTF. CDR3 sequence (DNA): TGTGCCAGCAGCTTGGGGACAGGAGCTAACTATGGCTACACCTTC. The entire variable domain, with the rest obtained from reference TRBV5-5 and TRBJ1-2, is as follows: DAGVTQSPTHLIKTRGQQVTLRCSPISGHKSVSWYQQVLGQGPQFIFQYYEKEERGRGNFPDRFSARQFPNYSSELNVNALLLGDSALYLCASSLGTGANYGYTFGSGTRLTVV.

The rearrangement uses TRBV28 and TRBJ1-1; 9 nucleotides match TRBD1. In germline, CDR1 is MDHEN, CDR2 SYDVKM. There are 14 residues in the CDR3. V trimming: 10 bases; J trimming: 4 bases; junction bases outside the gene matches: 10. CDR3 region: CATMDRGFVTEAFF. The CDR3 DNA follows: TGTGCCACCATGGACAGGGGATTTGTCACTGAAGCTTTCTTT.

The chain joins TRBV5-8 to TRBJ1-1, with D possibly being TRBD1 (6 bases). CDR3 length: 13 amino acids. V was pared by 4 bases and J by 6 bases, with 13 bases between. Germline V gene sequence: CDR1 SGHTS, CDR2 YDEGEE. This CDR3 is CASSGHRASEAFF. The CDR3 region has the DNA TGTGCCAGCAGCGGCCACAGGGCTTCTGAAGCTTTCTTT. The full variable domain, in which reference TRBV5-8 and TRBJ1-1 provide the parts outside the CDR3, is EAGVTQSPTHLIKTRGQQATLRCSPISGHTSVYWYQQALGLGLQFLLWYDEGEERNRGNFPPRFSGRQFPNYSSELNVNALELEDSALYLCASSGHRASEAFFGQGTRLTVV.